The 25 T cell receptor beta chains below come from one sample, sequenced in a study of blood T cell repertoires in COVID-19. The table came from immunoSEQ multiplex PCR; TCRdb's copy has only in-frame clones and leaves some out. The data show about 160,000 clones, approximately 83% seen once. Input material: peripheral blood. The receptors come from a woman older than 75 with active or convalescent COVID-19.

The gene calls are TRBV7-8 and TRBJ1-6; TRBD1 aligns across 8 bases. CDR3 length equals 16 residues. From germline, CDR1 is SGHVS and CDR2 FQNEAQ. Trimming at V came to 5 bases and at J to 9 bases, leaving 12 bases not matched to a gene. CDR3 loop: CASSTTGGGVGSPLHF. Here the CDR3 DNA reads TGTGCCAGCAGCACAACAGGGGGTGGGGTCGGTTCACCCCTCCACTTT.

J is TRBJ1-1 and V is TRBV6-2 or TRBV6-3, with 7 bases that match TRBD1. The CDR3 runs 14 residues. The ends lost 2 bases at V and 1 base at J; junction bases unmatched: 1. The germline V gene has CDR1 MNHEY and CDR2 SVGEGT. CDR3 protein: CASSYGTANTEAFF. CDR3 sequence (DNA): TGTGCCAGCAGTTACGGGACAGCGAACACTGAAGCTTTCTTT.

The V gene is TRBV30, the J gene TRBJ2-7, with 7 bases identical to TRBD1. V shed 7 bases, J shed 1 base, and the junction held 4 bases outside the gene matches. From germline, CDR1 is GTSNPN and CDR2 SVGIG (reference sequence). The CDR3 totals 12 residues. The CDR3 here is CAYRGGSYEQYF. CDR3 nucleotide sequence: TGTGCCTACAGGGGTGGGTCCTACGAGCAGTACTTC.

The rearrangement uses TRBV7-9 and TRBJ2-7; D perhaps matches TRBD2 (6 bases). The V end was cut by 11 bases, the J end by 3 bases, with 14 bases between. This CDR3 spans 12 amino acids. Germline V gene data show CDR1 as SEHNR and CDR2 as FQNEAQ (reference sequence). The CDR3 spells CACASGGYEQYF. CDR3 coding DNA: TGTGCCTGCGCATCCGGGGGCTACGAGCAGTACTTC. Full variable domain (rest looked up from reference TRBV7-9 and TRBJ2-7): DTGVSQNPRHKITKRGQNVTFRCDPISEHNRLYWYRQTLGQGPEFLTYFQNEAQLEKSRLLSDRFSAERPKGSFSTLEIQRTEQGDSAMYLCACASGGYEQYFGPGTRLTVT.

V is TRBV7-3 and J is TRBJ2-7; 7 bases fit TRBD1. Germline V gene sequence: CDR1 SGHTA, CDR2 FQGTGA. The J segment lost 3 bases and the V segment lost 5 bases, leaving 10 bases of the junction unmatched. The CDR3 has 15 amino acids. The CDR3 nucleotides are TGTGCCAGCAGCACCCAAGGGGGCAGCTTCTACGAGCAGTACTTC. This gives the protein CASSTQGGSFYEQYF.

This chain connects TRBV18 to TRBJ1-1; D is ambiguous. The CDR3 loop spans 15 amino acids. Germline V gene data show CDR1 as KGHSH and CDR2 as LQKENI. Trimming shortened V by 2 bases and J by 2 bases, and 12 bases separated the two germline ends. The CDR3 reads CASSPSQRGNTEAFF. CDR3 nucleotides: TGTGCCAGCTCACCATCGCAGCGGGGTAACACTGAAGCTTTCTTT. The whole variable domain, remainder taken from reference TRBV18 and TRBJ1-1, is NAGVMQNPRHLVRRRGQEARLRCSPMKGHSHVYWYRQLPEEGLKFMVYLQKENIIDESGMPKERFSAEFPKEGPSILRIQQVVRGDSAAYFCASSPSQRGNTEAFFGQGTRLTVV.

The chain uses TRBV5-1 and TRBJ2-1, with a weak D call TRBD2 (7 bases). Germline V CDR1 and CDR2: SGHRS, YFSETQ. V lost 4 bases, J lost 7 bases, and 18 bases lay in between. The CDR3 totals 15 residues. CDR3 coding DNA: TGCGCCAGCAGCCCTGAGGGGGGGCTGAAGAATGAGCAGTTCTTC. Residues: CASSPEGGLKNEQFF.

The genes are TRBV7-3 and TRBJ2-3, with TRBD1 identical over 8 bases. This CDR3 has 15 amino acids. Germline trimming cut 5 bases from V and 6 bases from J; bases unmatched to any gene: 10. The germline V gene has CDR1 SGHTA and CDR2 FQGTGA. The CDR3 is CASSRAPGGVDTQYF. CDR3 nucleotides: TGTGCCAGCAGCCGGGCGCCAGGGGGCGTGGATACGCAGTATTTT.

There are a few counts of this clone. This chain connects TRBV5-1 to TRBJ1-2, with D possibly matching TRBD1 (5 bases). Per germline, CDR1 SGHRS and CDR2 YFSETQ. This CDR3 has 15 amino acids. V shed 1 base and J shed 8 bases, with 18 bases lying between them. The CDR3 DNA reads TGCGCCAGCAGCTTGTCTCAGGGCAGAGACGGCGGCTACACCTTC. Protein product: CASSLSQGRDGGYTF.

This sequence joins TRBV10-3 and TRBJ1-1; 9 bases line up with TRBD1. After removal of 11 bases from V and 5 bases from J, the junction contained 6 bases not matched to a gene. The CDR3 runs to 12 residues. From germline, CDR1 is ENHRY and CDR2 SYGVKD. DNA of the CDR3: TGTGCCTCAGGACAGGGGTGGACTGAAGCTTTCTTT. Translating it yields CASGQGWTEAFF.

The chain recombines TRBV5-6 with TRBJ2-1, with TRBD1 as a possible D gene (5 bases). This CDR3 is built from 16 residues. V lost 4 bases and J lost 3, with 17 bases in between. The germline gives CDR1 SGHDT, CDR2 YYEEEE. This CDR3 reads CASSVGPSTVYNEQFF. The CDR3 DNA reads as TGTGCCAGCAGCGTGGGGCCATCGACAGTCTACAATGAGCAGTTCTTC.

This chain uses TRBV6-4 with TRBJ1-1; the D gene is possibly TRBD1 (6 bases). The CDR3 consists of 13 residues. The V gene lost 4 bases and the J gene lost 1 base, with 7 bases spanning the gap. Germline CDR1 reads MRHNA; CDR2 reads SNTAGT. DNA of the CDR3: TGTGCCAGCAGTGCACAGGGGAACACTGAAGCTTTCTTT. It yields the protein CASSAQGNTEAFF.

The chain combines TRBV18 with TRBJ1-2, with 7 bases identical to TRBD1. Per the germline V gene, CDR1 is KGHSH and CDR2 is LQKENI. Trimming cost V 0 bases and J 5 bases; bases outside gene matches: 6. This CDR3 is built from 15 residues. The CDR3 DNA is TGTGCCAGCTCACCACCGCAGGGGGGATCTTATGGCTACACCTTC. This sequence encodes CASSPPQGGSYGYTF.

The J gene is TRBJ2-7, the V gene TRBV7-2; 11 bases agree with TRBD1. The CDR3 sequence is 14 residues long. With V trimmed by 6 bases and J by 4 bases, 5 bases remained unmatched. CDR1 and CDR2 from the germline V gene are SGHTA and FQGNSA. The CDR3: CASSRDRGSYEQYF. For the CDR3, the DNA is TGTGCCAGCAGTCGGGACAGGGGGTCATACGAGCAGTACTTC.

The chain is built from TRBV5-1 and TRBJ1-2, with D possibly matching TRBD1 (6 bases). V was pared by 3 bases and J by 2 bases, with 8 bases between. This CDR3 region has 13 residues. Germline V CDR1 and CDR2: SGHRS, YFSETQ. The CDR3 nucleotides read TGCGCCAGCAGCTGGGACAAAAACTATGGCTACACCTTC. Translation: CASSWDKNYGYTF.

The rearrangement links TRBV11-2 to TRBJ2-2; 9 bases match TRBD2. Germline-derived CDR1 and CDR2 are SGHAT and FQNNGV. The V gene end was trimmed by 5 bases and the J gene end by 3 bases; junction bases not matched to a gene: 10. The CDR3 is made up of 17 amino acids. The CDR3 nucleotides read TGTGCCAGCAGCCTTGGCGAGCGGGGGGCCCACACCGGGGAGCTGTTTTTT. Translated, it gives CASSLGERGAHTGELFF.

The chain joins TRBV6-6 to TRBJ1-2; the D is unclear. V shed 2 bases and J shed 7 bases, with 8 bases lying between them. CDR3 size: 12 residues. The V gene's germline CDR1 is MNHNY and CDR2 SVGAGI (reference sequence). The CDR3 loop reads CASSYLLIGYTF. Here the CDR3 DNA reads TGTGCCAGCAGTTACCTCCTTATTGGCTACACCTTC.

V is TRBV19 and J is TRBJ2-2, with 8 nucleotides matching TRBD1. The CDR3 is 18 residues long. The germline V gene encodes CDR1 LNHDA and CDR2 SQIVND (reference sequence). J gave up 1 base and V 5 bases, and 12 bases lay outside the gene matches. CDR3 DNA: TGTGCCAGTAGTCCCCGACAGGGGCGAGGGCTGAACACCGGGGAGCTGTTTTTT. Protein sequence: CASSPRQGRGLNTGELFF.

This chain connects TRBV10-1 to TRBJ2-3; 7 positions agree with TRBD2. There are 13 residues in the CDR3. J gave up 2 bases and V 8 bases, and 4 bases lay outside the gene matches. From germline, CDR1 is WNHNN and CDR2 SYGVQD (reference sequence). The CDR3 loop is CASGAGDTDTQYF. The DNA of the CDR3 is TGCGCCAGCGGGGCGGGGGACACAGATACGCAGTATTTT.

V is TRBV30 and J is TRBJ1-1, with a tentative D call TRBD1 (5 bases). CDR3 length: 12 residues. Germline V gene data show CDR1 as GTSNPN and CDR2 as SVGIG (reference sequence). The V end was cut by 8 bases, the J end by 5 bases, with 15 bases between. The CDR3 loop is CAGGTGGTEAFF. CDR3 nucleotides: TGTGCCGGAGGGACGGGGGGGACTGAAGCTTTCTTT.

This chain uses TRBV14 with TRBJ2-7; D remains unclear. Germline V CDR1 and CDR2: SGHDN, FVKESK. V dropped 0 bases and J dropped 4 bases, with 4 bases sitting between them. The CDR3 spans 12 residues. In DNA form, the CDR3 reads TGTGCCAGCAGCCAAGATCAGTACGAGCAGTACTTC. Amino acid sequence: CASSQDQYEQYF.

The chain uses TRBV5-4 and TRBJ2-5; possibly TRBD1 for D (5 bases). Germline-derived CDR1 and CDR2 are SGHNT and YYREEE (reference sequence). The CDR3 loop spans 14 amino acids. V was shortened by 0 bases and J by 1 base, with 7 bases between the two germline ends. CDR3 sequence: CASSLGQLQETQYF. The CDR3 DNA is TGTGCCAGCAGCTTGGGACAGCTCCAAGAGACCCAGTACTTC.

The chain has TRBV7-2 and TRBJ1-2; perhaps TRBD1 as D (6 bases). V was clipped by 1 base and J by 5 bases, with 14 bases between them. From germline, CDR1 is SGHTA and CDR2 FQGNSA. The CDR3 length is 15 residues. CDR3 sequence (DNA): TGTGCCAGCAGCTTAGGGGCAGGGGTAGTGTATGGCTACACCTTC. It codes for CASSLGAGVVYGYTF.

This chain links TRBV3-1 (or the pseudogene TRBV3-2) with TRBJ2-7; 8 nucleotides align to TRBD1. Germline V gene sequence: CDR1 LGHDT, CDR2 YNNKEL (reference sequence). J gave up 6 bases and V 5 bases, and 9 bases lay outside the gene matches. CDR3 length: 14 residues. The CDR3 nucleotides read TGTGCCAGCAGCTTTCACGGACAGGGCGGCGAGCAGTACTTC. Protein product: CASSFHGQGGEQYF.

The CDR3 reads CATRTQGSITGELFF. For the CDR3, the DNA is TGTGCCACCAGAACTCAGGGGAGCATAACCGGGGAGCTGTTTTTT. J is TRBJ2-2 and V is TRBV6-5, with D possibly TRBD1 on 6 matching bases. The CDR3 consists of 15 residues. CDR1 MNHEY and CDR2 SVGAGI come from the germline V gene. Trimming stripped 10 bases from V and 5 bases from J, with 20 bases between.